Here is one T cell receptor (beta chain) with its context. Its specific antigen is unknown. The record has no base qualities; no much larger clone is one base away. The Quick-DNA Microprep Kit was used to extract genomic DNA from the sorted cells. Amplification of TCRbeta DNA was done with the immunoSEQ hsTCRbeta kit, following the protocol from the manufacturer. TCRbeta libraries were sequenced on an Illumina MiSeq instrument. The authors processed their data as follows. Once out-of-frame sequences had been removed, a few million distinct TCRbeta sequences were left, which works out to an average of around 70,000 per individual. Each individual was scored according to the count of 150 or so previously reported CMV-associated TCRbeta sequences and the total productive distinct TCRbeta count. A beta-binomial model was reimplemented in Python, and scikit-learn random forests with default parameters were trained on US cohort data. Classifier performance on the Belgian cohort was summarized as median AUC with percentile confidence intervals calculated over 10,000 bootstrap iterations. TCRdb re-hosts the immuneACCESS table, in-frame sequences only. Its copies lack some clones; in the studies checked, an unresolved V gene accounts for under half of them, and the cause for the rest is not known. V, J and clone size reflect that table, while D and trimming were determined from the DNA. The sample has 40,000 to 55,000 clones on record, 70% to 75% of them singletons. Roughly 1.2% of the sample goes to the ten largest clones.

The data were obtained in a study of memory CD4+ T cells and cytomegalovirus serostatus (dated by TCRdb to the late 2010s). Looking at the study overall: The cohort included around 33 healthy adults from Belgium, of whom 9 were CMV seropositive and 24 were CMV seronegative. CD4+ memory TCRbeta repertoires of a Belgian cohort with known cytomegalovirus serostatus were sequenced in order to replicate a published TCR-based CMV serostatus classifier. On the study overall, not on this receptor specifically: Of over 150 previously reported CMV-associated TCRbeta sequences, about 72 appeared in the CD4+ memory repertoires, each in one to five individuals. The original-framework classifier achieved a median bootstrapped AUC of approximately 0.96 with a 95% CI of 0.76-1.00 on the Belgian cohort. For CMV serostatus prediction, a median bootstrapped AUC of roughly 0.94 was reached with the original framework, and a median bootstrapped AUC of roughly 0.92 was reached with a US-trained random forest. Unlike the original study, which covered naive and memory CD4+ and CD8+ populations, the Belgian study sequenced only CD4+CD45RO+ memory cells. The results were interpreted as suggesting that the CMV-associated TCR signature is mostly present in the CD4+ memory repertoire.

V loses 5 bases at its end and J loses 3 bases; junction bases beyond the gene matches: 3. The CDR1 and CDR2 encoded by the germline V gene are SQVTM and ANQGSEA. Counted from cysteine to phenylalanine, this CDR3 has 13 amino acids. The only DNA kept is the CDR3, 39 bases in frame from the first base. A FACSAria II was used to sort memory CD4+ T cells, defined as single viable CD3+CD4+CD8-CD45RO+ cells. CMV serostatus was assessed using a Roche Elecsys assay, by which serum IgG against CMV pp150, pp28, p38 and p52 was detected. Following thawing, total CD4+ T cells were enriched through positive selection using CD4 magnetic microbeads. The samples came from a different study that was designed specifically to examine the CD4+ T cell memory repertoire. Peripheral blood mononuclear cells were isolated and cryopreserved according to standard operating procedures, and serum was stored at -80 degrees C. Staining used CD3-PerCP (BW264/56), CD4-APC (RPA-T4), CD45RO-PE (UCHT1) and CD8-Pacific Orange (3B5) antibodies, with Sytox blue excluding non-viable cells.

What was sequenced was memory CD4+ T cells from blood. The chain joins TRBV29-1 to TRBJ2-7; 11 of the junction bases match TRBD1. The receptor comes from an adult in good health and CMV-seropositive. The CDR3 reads CSVRGTGGYEQYF. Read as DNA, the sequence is TGCAGCGTTAGAGGGACAGGGGGCTACGAGCAGTACTTC.